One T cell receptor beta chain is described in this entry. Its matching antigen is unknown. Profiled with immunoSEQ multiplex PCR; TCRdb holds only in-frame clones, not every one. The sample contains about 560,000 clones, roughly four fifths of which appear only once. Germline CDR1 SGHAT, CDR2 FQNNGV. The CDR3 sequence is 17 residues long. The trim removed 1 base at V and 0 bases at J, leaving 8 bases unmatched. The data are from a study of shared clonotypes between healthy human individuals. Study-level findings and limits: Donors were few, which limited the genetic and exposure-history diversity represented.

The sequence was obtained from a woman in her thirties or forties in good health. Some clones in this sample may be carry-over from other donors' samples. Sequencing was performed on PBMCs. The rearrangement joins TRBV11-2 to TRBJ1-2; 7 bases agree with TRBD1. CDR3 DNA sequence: TGTGCCAGCAGCTTAGCGGGGGGGACAGTTACTAACTATGGCTACACCTTC. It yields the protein CASSLAGGTVTNYGYTF. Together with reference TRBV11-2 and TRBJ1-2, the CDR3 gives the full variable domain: EAGVAQSPRYKIIEKRQSVAFWCNPISGHATLYWYQQILGQGPKLLIQFQNNGVVDDSQLPKDRFSAERLKGVDSTLKIQPAKLEDSAVYLCASSLAGGTVTNYGYTFGSGTRLTVV.